This TCR beta chain was sequenced during a study of shared clonotypes between healthy human individuals. Deep-level settings were used for running the assay. The method was immunoSEQ multiplex PCR; TCRdb's version includes in-frame clones alone and lacks a portion of them. The sample contains some 2.4 million clones, 80% to 95% of which appear only once. Between the trimmed V and J ends, which lost 3 bases and 6 bases, there was a span of 11 bases. Per germline, CDR1 ENHRY and CDR2 SYGVKD. The CDR3 loop spans 13 amino acids. The rearrangement links TRBV10-3 to TRBJ2-5; D is perhaps TRBD2 (5 bases). This receptor was taken from a young man in good health. Some clones in this sample may be carry-over from other donors' samples. Source material: naive CD4+ T cells from PBMCs. Subset indicated: CD45RA+ positively selected. The CDR3 is CAISDLAGQTQYF. The DNA of the CDR3 is TGTGCCATCAGTGATCTAGCCGGGCAGACCCAGTACTTC.